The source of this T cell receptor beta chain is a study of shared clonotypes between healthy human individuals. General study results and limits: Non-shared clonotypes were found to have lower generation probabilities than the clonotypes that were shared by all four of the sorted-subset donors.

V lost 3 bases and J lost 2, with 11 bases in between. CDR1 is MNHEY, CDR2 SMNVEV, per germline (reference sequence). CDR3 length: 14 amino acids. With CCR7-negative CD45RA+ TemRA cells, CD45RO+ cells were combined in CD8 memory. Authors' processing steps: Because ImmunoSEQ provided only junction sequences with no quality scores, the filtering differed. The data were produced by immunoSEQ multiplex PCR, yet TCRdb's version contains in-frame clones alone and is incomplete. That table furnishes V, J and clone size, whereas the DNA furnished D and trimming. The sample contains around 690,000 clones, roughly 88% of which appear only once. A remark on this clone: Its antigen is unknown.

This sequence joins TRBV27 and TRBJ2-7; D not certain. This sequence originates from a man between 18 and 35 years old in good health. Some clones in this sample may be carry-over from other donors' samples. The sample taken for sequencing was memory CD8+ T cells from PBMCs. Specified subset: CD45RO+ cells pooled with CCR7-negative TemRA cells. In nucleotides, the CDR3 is TGTGCCAGCAGTTTTGGCGGAACAACCTACGAGCAGTACTTC. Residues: CASSFGGTTYEQYF.